The clone carrying this T cell receptor beta chain has more than one count but fewer than ten. The data derive from a study of blood T cells in healthy people across ages. This CDR3 is built from 16 residues. V shed 1 base and J shed 4 bases, with 14 bases lying between them. Germline V gene sequence: CDR1 LGHNA, CDR2 YSLEER. The authors ran a second PCR of roughly 6 to 12 cycles using a sample-barcoded 5' primer and a J-beta primer mix. From the 5' RACE reads, TCRdb called clonotypes with MiXCR, one entry per CDR3 protein. The sample lists 650,000 to 700,000 distinct CDR3 sequences, 32% occurring once.

Material for sequencing was blood. This chain links TRBV4-3 with TRBJ1-3; perhaps TRBD1 as D (6 bases). The clonotype comes from a woman older than 75 in good health. CDR3 nucleotide sequence: TGCGCCAGCAGCCAAGCAGGGGCGGGTGTGGGAAACACCATATATTTT. Amino acids: CASSQAGAGVGNTIYF.